This T cell receptor (beta chain) was sequenced during a study of PD-L1 blockade in urothelial cancer. At the level of the study: Each patient had 0 to 3 earlier chemotherapy regimens. Among blood samples, the median T cell count was approximately 150,000.

Of note for this clone: Its specificity is unknown.

Repertoires were generated with immunoSEQ multiplex PCR, while TCRdb's copy carries only in-frame clones and drops some. The repertoire holds about 50,000 clones, with around 87% as singletons. Study-wide results and limits: Patients with durable benefit had greater blood expansion of tumor-associated TCR clones 3 weeks into treatment.

Documented time point: peripheral blood 6 weeks after treatment start. Looked up from germline, CDR1 is MDHEN and CDR2 is SYDVKM. Trimming took off 2 bases at V and 5 bases at J, with 15 bases between the two ends. This CDR3 has 15 residues. This chain uses TRBV28 with TRBJ1-1, with D maybe TRBD1 (6 bases). The clonotype comes from a man in his sixties with urothelial cancer. Source: PBMCs, taken around atezolizumab (anti-PD-L1) treatment. Here the CDR3 DNA reads TGTGCCAGCAGTTTAAGGACAGATGGTCGTACTGAAGCTTTCTTT. As protein: CASSLRTDGRTEAFF.